This T cell receptor (beta chain) was identified in a study of early T cells in non-severe SARS-CoV-2 infection. V was clipped by 7 bases and J by 8 bases; unmatched bases: 12. The CDR3 spans 14 residues. As part of library construction, unique molecular identifiers were attached to individual cDNA molecules. TCRdb analysed the 5' RACE reads with MiXCR anew, one entry per CDR3 protein. The sample consists of 98,000 or so distinct CDR3 sequences, over 9.5% of them appearing once. The V and J genes are TRBV12-3 or TRBV12-4 and TRBJ2-3; 7 nucleotides match TRBD1. This TCR was sampled from an adult who was a healthcare worker with PCR-confirmed SARS-CoV-2 infection or an uninfected control (not recorded which). The sample consisted of whole blood, taken at baseline. The CDR3 protein is CASTPGQPSFTQYF. DNA of the CDR3: TGTGCCAGCACCCCGGGACAGCCCTCGTTTACGCAGTATTTT.